Listed here are 30 T cell receptor beta chains from one sample, sequenced in a study of blood T cell repertoires in COVID-19. Libraries were prepared by immunoSEQ multiplex PCR; TCRdb keeps only in-frame clonotypes and omits some of them. The sample includes around 80,000 clones, approximately 78% of them seen just once. Sequencing was done on a sample of peripheral blood. Every receptor here comes from a woman of 80 years or more with acute or convalescent COVID-19.

The CDR3 loop is CASRIQGGQSYEQYF. The CDR3 DNA is TGTGCCAGCAGAATACAGGGGGGACAATCCTACGAGCAGTACTTC. The chain carries TRBV28 and TRBJ2-7, with 8 bases aligning to TRBD1. The V gene end was trimmed by 6 bases and the J gene end by 1 base; junction bases not matched to a gene: 8. CDR3 length: 15 amino acids. In germline, CDR1 is MDHEN, CDR2 SYDVKM.

The chain links TRBV6-6 to TRBJ1-2; 12 bases agree with TRBD1. V gave up 0 bases and J gave up 5 bases; unmatched junction bases: 4. CDR1 MNHNY and CDR2 SVGAGI come from the germline V gene (reference sequence). This CDR3 has 16 residues. The CDR3 sequence is CASSYSQGQGAYGYTF. For the CDR3, the DNA is TGTGCCAGCAGTTACTCCCAGGGACAGGGGGCTTATGGCTACACCTTC.

The genes are TRBV7-2 and TRBJ1-6; TRBD1 might be the D (6 bases). The CDR3 covers 14 residues. Per germline, CDR1 SGHTA and CDR2 FQGNSA. V was trimmed by 6 bases and J by 6 bases, leaving 12 bases between them. The CDR3 coding sequence is TGTGCCAGCAGTCTAGGACAGTTTAATTCACCCCTCCACTTT. It encodes CASSLGQFNSPLHF.

V is TRBV7-6 and J is TRBJ2-7; the D gene is possibly TRBD1 (6 bases). The length of the CDR3 is 13 residues. CDR1 and CDR2 (germline): SGHVS, FNYEAQ. V shed 5 bases and J shed 3 bases, with 11 bases lying between them. CDR3 amino acids: CASSPGHGYEQYF. Here the CDR3 DNA reads TGTGCCAGCAGCCCGGGACATGGCTACGAGCAGTACTTC.

CDR3 nucleotides: TGTGCCACCCGACTAGCGGGGGTCGGGGCAGATACGCAGTATTTT. Translated: CATRLAGVGADTQYF. The chain couples TRBV10-3 to TRBJ2-3, with 12 bases fitting TRBD2. Unmatched junction bases numbered 9, after V lost 10 bases and J lost 4 bases. Germline assignment: CDR1 ENHRY and CDR2 SYGVKD. CDR3 size: 15 residues.

The chain uses TRBV24-1 and TRBJ1-5; 8 bases map to TRBD1. The ends lost 6 bases at V and 9 bases at J; junction bases unmatched: 9. The CDR3 has 14 amino acids. Looked up from germline, CDR1 is KGHDR and CDR2 is SFDVKD. The CDR3 DNA is TGTGCCACCAGTACCGGGACAGGTTATTGGCCCCAGCATTTT. Its protein is CATSTGTGYWPQHF.

V and J are TRBV7-9 and TRBJ1-1; 8 positions match TRBD1. Germline trimming cut 5 bases from V and 1 base from J; bases unmatched to any gene: 6. Germline CDR1 and CDR2: SEHNR and FQNEAQ (reference sequence). CDR3 length: 15 residues. CDR3 sequence: CASSLQGVWNTEAFF. The DNA for the CDR3 is TGTGCCAGCAGCCTACAGGGGGTTTGGAACACTGAAGCTTTCTTT. The full variable domain, completed using reference TRBV7-9 and TRBJ1-1, is DTGVSQNPRHKITKRGQNVTFRCDPISEHNRLYWYRQTLGQGPEFLTYFQNEAQLEKSRLLSDRFSAERPKGSFSTLEIQRTEQGDSAMYLCASSLQGVWNTEAFFGQGTRLTVV.

The chain joins TRBV5-1 to TRBJ1-2, with TRBD1 matching 9 bases. V lost 3 bases to trimming and J lost 4 bases; unmatched junction nucleotides: 10. The V gene's germline CDR1 is SGHRS and CDR2 YFSETQ. CDR3 length equals 16 residues. The CDR3 region is CASSSVGTGIPYGYTF. The CDR3 bases are TGCGCCAGCAGCTCCGTCGGGACAGGGATTCCCTATGGCTACACCTTC.

This clone has only a few counts. The chain employs TRBV2 and TRBJ1-1, with 7 bases lining up with TRBD1. Germline V lookup: CDR1 SNHLY, CDR2 FYNNEI. With 3 bases clipped from V and 5 bases from J, the junction kept 3 bases outside the gene matches. This CDR3 has 13 residues. This CDR3 reads CASSDRGKTEAFF. The CDR3 DNA reads as TGTGCCAGCAGTGACAGGGGGAAGACTGAAGCTTTCTTT.

This clone occurred once. This chain joins TRBV9 and TRBJ1-1; TRBD1 might be the D (5 bases). CDR1 and CDR2 from the germline V gene are SGDLS and YYNGEE. V lost 0 bases, J lost 0 bases, and 18 bases lay in between. The CDR3 is 18 amino acids. The CDR3 loop is CASSVATGVPGLNTEAFF. The CDR3 DNA reads TGTGCCAGCAGCGTAGCTACGGGGGTGCCCGGACTGAACACTGAAGCTTTCTTT.

This clone was seen more than once but under ten times. This rearrangement joins TRBV6-5 to TRBJ1-2; 9 bases map to TRBD1. J was trimmed by 4 bases and V by 11 bases; bases with no gene match: 8. Germline lookup yields CDR1 MNHEY and CDR2 SVGAGI. CDR3 length: 13 amino acids. In DNA form, the CDR3 reads TGTGCCGGGGGGGGGACAGGGTCCTATGGCTACACCTTC. Translated: CAGGGTGSYGYTF.

The chain combines TRBV19 with TRBJ1-2, with D possibly matching TRBD1 (6 bases). V shed 0 bases and J shed 8 bases, with 13 bases lying between them. The germline CDR1 and CDR2 sequences are LNHDA and SQIVND (reference sequence). The CDR3 has 14 amino acids. The CDR3 region is CASSIEGQRGGYTF. As DNA, the CDR3 is TGTGCCAGTAGTATAGAAGGACAGAGGGGCGGCTACACCTTC.

The V call is TRBV25-1, the J call TRBJ1-4, with D possibly being TRBD1 (5 bases). This CDR3 contains 15 residues. Between the trimmed V and J ends, which lost 2 bases and 7 bases, there was a span of 14 bases. Looked up from germline, CDR1 is MGHDK and CDR2 is SYGVNS. The CDR3 DNA sequence: TGTGCCAGCAGTGAAACGCAGGGAATAGGTGAAAAACTGTTTTTT. It specifies CASSETQGIGEKLFF.

This chain connects TRBV5-4 to TRBJ2-7; D is unresolved. The germline gives CDR1 SGHNT, CDR2 YYREEE (reference sequence). This CDR3 contains 13 residues. V was cut by 5 bases and J by 2 bases, with 11 bases left in between. This CDR3 reads CASSYNSAYEQYF. The CDR3 bases are TGTGCCAGCAGTTATAATTCCGCCTACGAGCAGTACTTC.

The chain employs TRBV11-3 and TRBJ2-7, with 7 bases aligning to TRBD2. Germline V gene sequence: CDR1 SGHNT, CDR2 YENEEA. After removal of 0 bases from V and 3 bases from J, the junction contained 5 bases not matched to a gene. The CDR3 has 15 residues. The DNA of the CDR3 is TGTGCCAGCAGCTTAGAACCCGGGGACTACTACGAGCAGTACTTC. Its translation: CASSLEPGDYYEQYF.

The chain joins TRBV5-4 to TRBJ2-4; possibly TRBD2 for D (6 bases). Germline V gene data show CDR1 as SGHNT and CDR2 as YYREEE (reference sequence). With 2 bases removed from V and 5 bases from J, the gap between germline ends came to 20 bases. CDR3 length: 17 residues. The DNA of the CDR3 is TGTGCCAGCAGCTTTGGGGAGGCTGGGAGAAATCAAAACATTCAGTACTTC. Translating gives CASSFGEAGRNQNIQYF.

The rearrangement links TRBV7-8 to TRBJ2-6; possible D gene TRBD1, 6 bases. V lost 8 bases and J 2 bases, leaving 16 bases between the germline ends. This CDR3 comprises 16 residues. CDR1 and CDR2 (germline): SGHVS, FQNEAQ. The CDR3 region is CASEGGTGTGANVLTF. CDR3 in DNA: TGTGCCAGCGAAGGGGGTACAGGGACTGGGGCCAACGTCCTGACTTTC.

The rearrangement uses TRBV24-1 and TRBJ1-1, with 8 bases identical to TRBD1. Trimming took 4 bases from V and 2 from J; bases not matched to a gene: 5. The germline V gene encodes CDR1 KGHDR and CDR2 SFDVKD. This CDR3 is 15 amino acids long. CDR3 nucleotide sequence: TGTGCCACCAGTGACCCAGGACAGGGTAACACTGAAGCTTTCTTT. This gives the protein CATSDPGQGNTEAFF.

The V gene is TRBV29-1, the J gene TRBJ2-7; weak D call: TRBD2 (6 bases). The V gene lost 6 bases and the J gene lost 0 bases, with 12 bases spanning the gap. The CDR3 length is 13 residues. Germline V gene sequence: CDR1 SQVTM, CDR2 ANQGSEA. CDR3: CSVWWRDSYEQYF. The CDR3 nucleotides are TGCAGCGTCTGGTGGAGGGACTCCTACGAGCAGTACTTC.

This chain links TRBV10-3 with TRBJ1-4; D is ambiguous. Looked up from germline, CDR1 is ENHRY and CDR2 is SYGVKD. Trimming shortened V by 10 bases and J by 6 bases, and 15 bases separated the two germline ends. The CDR3 is made up of 13 amino acids. The CDR3: CARTGSSDEKLFF. The CDR3 DNA reads TGTGCCAGAACCGGGAGCTCCGATGAAAAACTGTTTTTT.

The chain couples TRBV24-1 to TRBJ2-4; TRBD1 aligns across 9 bases. The germline V gene encodes CDR1 KGHDR and CDR2 SFDVKD. The CDR3 is made up of 17 amino acids. V lost 2 bases, J lost 2 bases, and 6 bases stayed unmatched. The CDR3 loop reads CATSDYNRGLSKNIQYF. In DNA, the CDR3 is TGTGCCACCAGTGATTACAACAGGGGGCTTTCCAAAAACATTCAGTACTTC.

This sequence joins TRBV21-1 and TRBJ1-6. TRBV21-1 is a pseudogene segment. CDR3 length: 16 residues. The CDR3 region is CASSIRLPIGDSPLHF. For the CDR3, the DNA is TGTGCCAGCAGCATTCGACTGCCGATCGGGGATTCACCCCTCCACTTT.

The chain couples TRBV19 to TRBJ2-1; tentatively, D is TRBD2 (5 bases). V lost 6 bases and J lost 7, with 13 bases in between. Germline V gives CDR1 LNHDA, CDR2 SQIVND (reference sequence). This CDR3 comprises 13 residues. The CDR3 sequence: CASSREIRNEQFF. The CDR3 DNA reads TGTGCCAGTAGCCGGGAAATAAGAAATGAGCAGTTCTTC. The whole variable domain, remainder taken from reference TRBV19 and TRBJ2-1, is DGGITQSPKYLFRKEGQNVTLSCEQNLNHDAMYWYRQDPGQGLRLIYYSQIVNDFQKGDIAEGYSVSREKKESFPLTVTSAQKNPTAFYLCASSREIRNEQFFGPGTRLTVL.

This clone was observed many times. The chain combines TRBV28 with TRBJ1-6; D not resolved. Germline CDR1 and CDR2: MDHEN and SYDVKM. The CDR3 is made up of 17 amino acids. V shed 2 bases and J shed 0 bases, with 11 bases lying between them. The CDR3 region is CASSLPDLSSYNSPLHF. The CDR3 nucleotides are TGTGCCAGCAGTTTACCAGACTTGAGCTCCTATAATTCACCCCTCCACTTT.

The rearrangement links TRBV14 to TRBJ2-5; D is perhaps TRBD2 (5 bases). The V gene's germline CDR1 is SGHDN and CDR2 FVKESK. This CDR3 region has 14 residues. The V and J ends lost 2 bases and 1 base respectively, with 8 bases between them. CDR3 loop: CASSQWRSQETQYF. As DNA, the CDR3 is TGTGCCAGCAGCCAATGGAGGTCCCAAGAGACCCAGTACTTC. Full variable domain (remainder filled in from reference TRBV14 and TRBJ2-5): EAGVTQFPSHSVIEKGQTVTLRCDPISGHDNLYWYRRVMGKEIKFLLHFVKESKQDESGMPNNRFLAERTGGTYSTLKVQPAELEDSGVYFCASSQWRSQETQYFGPGTRLLVL.

This chain joins TRBV20-1 and TRBJ2-1; 7 nucleotides line up with TRBD2. The CDR3 is 13 residues long. Trimming at V came to 3 bases and at J to 2 bases, leaving 1 base not matched to a gene. The germline CDR1 and CDR2 sequences are DFQATT and SNEGSKA (reference sequence). The CDR3 sequence: CSASLAAYNEQFF. CDR3 DNA sequence: TGCAGTGCTAGTCTAGCGGCCTACAATGAGCAGTTCTTC.

The V and J genes are TRBV11-3 and TRBJ2-1, with a possible D match to TRBD1 (5 bases). Germline V lookup: CDR1 SGHNT, CDR2 YENEEA. The V end lost 1 base, the J end lost 7 bases, and 5 bases lay between the germline ends. The CDR3 has 12 amino acids. CDR3 residues: CASSLAGNEQFF. CDR3 sequence (DNA): TGTGCCAGCAGCTTAGCAGGGAATGAGCAGTTCTTC.

J is TRBJ2-1 and V is TRBV5-5; 11 positions agree with TRBD1. V shed 4 bases, J shed 10 bases, and the junction held 13 bases outside the gene matches. CDR1 is SGHKS, CDR2 YYEKEE, per germline (reference sequence). The CDR3 runs 16 residues. The CDR3 reads CASSPVGTGGESEQFF. CDR3 in DNA: TGTGCCAGCAGCCCGGTGGGGACAGGGGGAGAGTCGGAGCAGTTCTTC.

The rearrangement uses TRBV6-5 and TRBJ1-5, with D possibly TRBD1 on 5 matching bases. This CDR3 region has 15 residues. The V gene lost 5 bases and the J gene lost 2 bases, with 13 bases spanning the gap. CDR1 is MNHEY, CDR2 SVGAGI, per germline. The CDR3 reads CASSPRDGGNQPQHF. The CDR3, as DNA: TGTGCCAGCAGTCCGCGGGACGGCGGCAATCAGCCCCAGCATTTT.

V usage is TRBV28 and J usage is TRBJ1-3; 7 bases align to TRBD1. The CDR3 length is 18 residues. From germline, CDR1 is MDHEN and CDR2 SYDVKM. J lost 0 bases, V lost 7 bases, and 15 bases had no gene match. The CDR3 nucleotides read TGTGCCAGCACCATCTCCGGCAGGGGGACAACCTCTGGAAACACCATATATTTT. It specifies CASTISGRGTTSGNTIYF. Variable domain in full (rest from reference TRBV28 and TRBJ1-3): DVKVTQSSRYLVKRTGEKVFLECVQDMDHENMFWYRQDPGLGLRLIYFSYDVKMKEKGDIPEGYSVSREKKERFSLILESASTNQTSMYLCASTISGRGTTSGNTIYFGEGSWLTVV.